The text below deals with one T cell receptor beta chain. Looked up from germline, CDR1 is SGHNT and CDR2 is YYREEE (reference sequence). This CDR3 region has 17 residues. V dropped 2 bases and J dropped 3; count of bases not matched to a gene: 6. The sample is drawn from a study of technical replicates of blood from a few donors. Profiled with immunoSEQ multiplex PCR; TCRdb holds only in-frame clones, not every one. The sample lists 50,000 to 65,000 clones, approximately 92% seen once, with 4.3% in the top ten. The TCR comes from a human donor in good health. Some clones in this sample may be carry-over from other donors' samples. The chain uses TRBV5-4 and TRBJ2-3; TRBD2 matches at 13 bases. The sample was PBMCs. In DNA, the CDR3 is TGTGCCAGCAGCTTCAGACTAGCGGGAGGTACTACAGATACGCAGTATTTT. Amino acids: CASSFRLAGGTTDTQYF. Complete variable domain (other parts from reference TRBV5-4 and TRBJ2-3): ETGVTQSPTHLIKTRGQQVTLRCSSQSGHNTVSWYQQALGQGPQFIFQYYREEENGRGNFPPRFSGLQFPNYSSELNVNALELDDSALYLCASSFRLAGGTTDTQYFGPGTRLTVL.